This T cell receptor (beta chain) was sequenced during a study of blood T cell repertoires in COVID-19. Study-level background: T cells, B-cell-depleted T cells, or PBMCs provided the cDNA or gDNA that served as material.

This CDR3 has 15 amino acids. After removal of 2 bases from V and 4 bases from J, the junction contained 5 bases not matched to a gene. Germline V gives CDR1 SGHDN, CDR2 FVKESK. Source study methods: Scientists estimated how many nucleated cells there were by amplifying reference gene primers. TCRdb's copy holds only in-frame clones and misses some; the assay was immunoSEQ multiplex PCR. D and trimming were read from the DNA, whereas the V and J calls and clone size are those reported in that table. The table lists about 110,000 clones, 86% of them singletons. Specimen: peripheral blood. This chain links TRBV14 with TRBJ1-2; 9 bases match TRBD1. The clonotype comes from a man aged 35 to 55 with acute or convalescent COVID-19. CDR3 sequence (DNA): TGTGCCAGCAGCCAAAGGGGGACAGGGAGCTATGGCTACACCTTC. Translating gives CASSQRGTGSYGYTF.